This is a list of T cell receptor beta chains from one sample in a study of cytomegalovirus exposure and HLA in healthy donors. Measured with immunoSEQ multiplex PCR; TCRdb has only the in-frame clones, and not every one. This sample has 59,000 or so clones; about 85% occur once, and the top ten carry about 11%. Specimen: PBMCs. These receptors were obtained from a female donor in good health and CMV-seronegative. The conserved cysteine and the conserved F or W are not part of the CDR3 here.

j_call v_call cdr3_aa
TRBJ1-1 TRBV5-1 ASSFAGTGTNTEAF
TRBJ1-2 TRBV27 ASSFGGAGGYT
TRBJ2-1 TRBV18 ASSPGLAGDNEQF
TRBJ2-1 TRBV9 ASSVVDSYNEQF
TRBJ1-4 TRBV6-5 ASSKTTGGGEKLF
TRBJ2-1 TRBV6-6 ASTHTGASGSEQF
TRBJ2-7 TRBV30 AWTQGGYEQY
TRBJ2-1 TRBV9 ASSVEPGTSGSYNEQF
TRBJ2-6 TRBV5-8 ASSLDRGAGANGLT
TRBJ2-7 TRBV9 ASSRRGSYEQY
TRBJ2-2 TRBV6-6 ASSYSSQTGELF
TRBJ2-7 TRBV27 ASRPTPYEQY
TRBJ1-2 TRBV19 ASSVPGQTLYGYT
TRBJ1-2 TRBV19 ASTNAGTGRYGYT
TRBJ2-2 TRBV4-1 ASSQDPGETSVVGELF
TRBJ2-2 TRBV11-2 ASSPKGGSWTGELF
TRBJ2-3 TRBV10-1 ASSSGLAGSTDTQY
TRBJ2-7 TRBV5-1 ASSKREGYEQY
TRBJ1-5 TRBV4-1 ASSHRVGGANEGQPQH
TRBJ1-1 TRBV19 ASSIQVMNTEAF
TRBJ2-2 TRBV5-1 ASRLAGATGELF
TRBJ1-2 TRBV4-2 ASSQEDRGGYT
TRBJ2-5 TRBV7-8 ASSLVRREETQY
TRBJ1-3 TRBV6-6 ASSYSGTYSGNTIY
TRBJ1-5 TRBV19 ASTGTAFGNQPQH
TRBJ2-1 TRBV7-3 ASSPTGGISYNEQF
TRBJ1-2 TRBV9 ASSSGQVNPSGGYT
TRBJ2-7 TRBV19 ASRIGEQY
TRBJ2-1 TRBV19 ASSGQGSNEQF
TRBJ2-5 TRBV21-1 ASTVSKTQY
TRBJ2-7 TRBV30 AGGTGALYEQY
TRBJ1-1 TRBV6-6 ASNGGGAEAF
TRBJ2-5 TRBV15 ATSRENYLAGETQY
TRBJ2-1 TRBV13 ASSLRVEGEQF
TRBJ2-2 TRBV28 RRDTGELF
TRBJ2-3 TRBV6-5 ASSYSSGGRDTQY
TRBJ2-2 TRBV15 ATSRSRQAGELF
TRBJ1-2 TRBV25-1 ASSAEPGQGNYGYT
TRBJ1-2 TRBV20-1 SAPRGNGYT
TRBJ2-7 TRBV27 ASSLYGGIGNEQY
TRBJ2-5 TRBV18 ASSPGQQETQY
TRBJ2-7 TRBV7-2 ASSSPPGEWSYEQY
TRBJ2-1 TRBV7-9 ASSLSGGSYNEQF
TRBJ1-2 TRBV2 ANSREGSYGYT
TRBJ2-3 TRBV6-5 ASSYLRAGNTDTQY
TRBJ2-1 TRBV4-1 ASSQDQRSSTYNEQF
TRBJ2-2 TRBV27 ASSSLTWGHNTGELF
TRBJ1-5 TRBV7-2 ASSFQADQPQH
TRBJ1-4 TRBV6-1 ASSDEEGFYNEKLF
TRBJ1-1 TRBV7-9 ASSSGSGLATEAF
TRBJ1-5 TRBV6-1 ASSEAGRVNQPQH
TRBJ2-7 TRBV7-8 ASSLAVAGDGAYEQY
TRBJ1-1 TRBV2 ASSDWRNTEAF